The next 9 T cell receptor beta chains were all read from a single sample in a study of immune characterization of retroperitoneal liposarcoma. TCRdb recomputed calls from the PCR reads with MiXCR, one row per CDR3 protein. This sample has around 11,000 distinct CDR3 sequences; 45% to 50% occur once, and the top ten carry under 11%. The sample comprised tumor tissue. These receptors all come from a female donor with retroperitoneal liposarcoma.

Comment on this clonotype: With a much larger clone just one base away, this may be a read error. The V gene is TRBV6-1, the J gene TRBJ2-7, with D possibly TRBD2 on 6 matching bases. CDR1 and CDR2 (germline): MNHNS, SASEGT. Trimming cost V 6 bases and J 0 bases, with 12 bases left between them. This CDR3 spans 14 amino acids. CDR3 DNA sequence: TGTGCCAGCAGCGACGGGGGAAGCTCCTACGAGCAGTACTTC. Translated: CASSDGGSSYEQYF.

The rearrangement uses TRBV27 and TRBJ2-3; 7 bases agree with TRBD2. Germline-derived CDR1 and CDR2 are MNHEY and SMNVEV (reference sequence). This CDR3 has 15 residues. With V trimmed by 7 bases and J by 2 bases, 9 bases remained unmatched. The CDR3 nucleotides are TGTGCCAGCAAGTTCTCGGCGGGGGACACAGATACGCAGTATTTT. Translating it yields CASKFSAGDTDTQYF.

The genes are TRBV12-3 or TRBV12-4 and TRBJ1-1; TRBD1 matches at 7 bases. The CDR3 contains 14 residues. J lost 1 base, V lost 3 bases, and 2 bases had no gene match. CDR3 loop: CASSFWTGNTEAFF. In DNA form, the CDR3 reads TGTGCCAGCAGTTTTTGGACAGGGAACACTGAAGCTTTCTTT.

The chain couples TRBV6-9 to TRBJ2-5; the D call may be TRBD1 or TRBD2 (5 bases each). The CDR3 extends over 14 amino acids. CDR1 and CDR2 (germline): MNHGY, SVAAGI. V was clipped by 6 bases and J by 11 bases, with 22 bases between them. CDR3 in DNA: TGTGCCAGCAGCCGGGGCTCGGCCGCCCTCGCTCAGTACTTC. Translated, it gives CASSRGSAALAQYF.

There are a few counts of this clonotype. A junction end diverges from the germline sequence, so it may reflect a read error. The chain uses TRBV12-3 or TRBV12-4 and TRBJ2-1; 9 bases are a match to TRBD2. This CDR3 comprises 14 residues. The CDR3 coding sequence is TGTGCCAGCAGTGTAGCGGGAGTAGGCGATGAGCAGTTCTTC. Protein: CASSVAGVGDEQFF.

This clonotype was seen once. The chain recombines TRBV11-2 with TRBJ2-1; 9 bases align to TRBD1. The CDR3 consists of 15 residues. The V gene end was trimmed by 2 bases and the J gene end by 10 bases; junction bases not matched to a gene: 9. The germline CDR1 and CDR2 sequences are SGHAT and FQNNGV. CDR3 in amino acids: CASSLSGTGSYEQFF. Written as DNA, the CDR3 is TGTGCCAGCAGCTTAAGTGGGACAGGGAGCTACGAGCAGTTCTTC.

By its share, this clonotype is medium-sized. V usage is TRBV12-5 and J usage is TRBJ2-5; no clear D gene. Trimming stripped 5 bases from V and 1 base from J, with 8 bases between. The length of the CDR3 is 13 residues. Germline V CDR1 and CDR2: LGHNT, FRNRAP. CDR3 in amino acids: CASGPSRQETQYF. The CDR3 bases are TGTGCTAGTGGTCCCTCACGCCAAGAGACCCAGTACTTC.

This clonotype is medium-sized by share. In DNA form, the CDR3 reads TGTGCCAGCAGCATCAAAGCTGTGAGTCTCCAAGAGACCCAGTACTTC. It yields the protein CASSIKAVSLQETQYF. This chain uses TRBV7-2 with TRBJ2-5, with D unclear. CDR1 and CDR2 from the germline V gene are SGHTA and FQGNSA. Trimming pared 5 bases from V and 1 base from J, leaving 17 bases between. The CDR3 totals 16 residues.

The CDR3 region has the DNA TGTGCCAGCAGCCGCTCGTGGGGTGCAACTAATGAAAAACTGTTTTTT. Protein product: CASSRSWGATNEKLFF. The chain is built from TRBV6-1 and TRBJ1-4; D unclear. The V end lost 6 bases, the J end lost 0 bases, and 14 bases lay between the germline ends. This CDR3 has 16 residues. Germline assignment: CDR1 MNHNS and CDR2 SASEGT.